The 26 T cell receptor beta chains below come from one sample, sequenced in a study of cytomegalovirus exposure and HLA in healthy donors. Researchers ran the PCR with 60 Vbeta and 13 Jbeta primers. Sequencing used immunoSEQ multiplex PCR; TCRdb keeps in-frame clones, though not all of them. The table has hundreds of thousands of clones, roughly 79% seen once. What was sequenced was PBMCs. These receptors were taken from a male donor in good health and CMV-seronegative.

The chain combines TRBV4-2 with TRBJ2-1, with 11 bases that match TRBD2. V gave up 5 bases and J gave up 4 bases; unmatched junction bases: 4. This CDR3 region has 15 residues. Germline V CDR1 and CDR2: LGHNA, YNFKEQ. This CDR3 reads CASSTGTSGYNEQFF. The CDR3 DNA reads TGTGCCAGCAGCACCGGGACTAGCGGTTACAATGAGCAGTTCTTC.

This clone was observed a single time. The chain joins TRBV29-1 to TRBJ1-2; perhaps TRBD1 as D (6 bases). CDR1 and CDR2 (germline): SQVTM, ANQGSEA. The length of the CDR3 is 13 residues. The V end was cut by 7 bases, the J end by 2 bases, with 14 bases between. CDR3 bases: TGCAGCGCGTGGACAGAGTTGAACTATGGCTACACCTTC. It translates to CSAWTELNYGYTF.

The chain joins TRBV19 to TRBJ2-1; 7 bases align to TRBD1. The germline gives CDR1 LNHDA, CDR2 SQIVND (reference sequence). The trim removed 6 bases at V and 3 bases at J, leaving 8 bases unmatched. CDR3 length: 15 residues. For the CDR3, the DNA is TGTGCCAGTAGACGGGACAGACAATTCTACAATGAGCAGTTCTTC. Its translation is CASRRDRQFYNEQFF.

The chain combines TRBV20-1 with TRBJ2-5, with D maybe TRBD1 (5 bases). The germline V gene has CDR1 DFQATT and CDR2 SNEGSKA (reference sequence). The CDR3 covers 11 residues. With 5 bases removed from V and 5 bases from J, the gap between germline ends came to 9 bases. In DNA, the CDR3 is TGCAGTGCTTTATACAGGGAGACCCAGTACTTC. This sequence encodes CSALYRETQYF.

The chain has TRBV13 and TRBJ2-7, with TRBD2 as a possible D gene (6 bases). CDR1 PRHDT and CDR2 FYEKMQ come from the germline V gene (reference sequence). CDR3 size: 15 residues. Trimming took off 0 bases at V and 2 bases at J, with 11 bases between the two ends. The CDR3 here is CASSLGGGEAYEQYF. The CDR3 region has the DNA TGTGCCAGCAGCTTAGGCGGGGGTGAAGCCTACGAGCAGTACTTC.

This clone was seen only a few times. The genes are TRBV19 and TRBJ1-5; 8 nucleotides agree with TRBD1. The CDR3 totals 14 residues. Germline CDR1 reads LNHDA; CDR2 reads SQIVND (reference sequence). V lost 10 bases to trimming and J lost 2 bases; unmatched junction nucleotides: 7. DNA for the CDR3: TGTGCCACCTCCCCGACAGGGGGCAATCAGCCCCAGCATTTT. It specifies CATSPTGGNQPQHF.

The CDR3 nucleotides are TGCGCCAGCAGCTTGCTGACGGGAGGGGGAAATGAGCAGTTCTTC. This gives the protein CASSLLTGGGNEQFF. This rearrangement joins TRBV5-1 to TRBJ2-1; TRBD2 aligns across 8 bases. Trimming took 1 base from V and 7 from J; bases not matched to a gene: 7. The CDR3 extends over 15 amino acids. CDR1 is SGHRS and CDR2 is YFSETQ in the germline V gene.

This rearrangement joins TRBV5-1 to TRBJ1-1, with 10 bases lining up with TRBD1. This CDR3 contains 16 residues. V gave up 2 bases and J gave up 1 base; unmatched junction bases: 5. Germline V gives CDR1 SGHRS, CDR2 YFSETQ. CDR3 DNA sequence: TGCGCCAGCAGCTTCAGGACAGGGGGTGAGAACACTGAAGCTTTCTTT. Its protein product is CASSFRTGGENTEAFF.

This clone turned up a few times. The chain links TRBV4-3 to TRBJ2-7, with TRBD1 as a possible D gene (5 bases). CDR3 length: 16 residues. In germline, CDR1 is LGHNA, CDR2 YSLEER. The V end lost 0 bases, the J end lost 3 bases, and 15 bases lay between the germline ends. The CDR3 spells CASSQDGREPFYEQYF. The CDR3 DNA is TGCGCCAGCAGCCAAGATGGCAGGGAACCCTTCTACGAGCAGTACTTC.

CDR3 DNA: TGTGCCAGTAGTATAGGCCGGGACACCGATCAGCCCCAGCATTTT. Translated: CASSIGRDTDQPQHF. V gene TRBV19 combines with J gene TRBJ1-5; D might be TRBD1 (6 bases). The CDR3 consists of 15 residues. Germline V gives CDR1 LNHDA, CDR2 SQIVND (reference sequence). V shed 1 base and J shed 5 bases, with 12 bases lying between them.

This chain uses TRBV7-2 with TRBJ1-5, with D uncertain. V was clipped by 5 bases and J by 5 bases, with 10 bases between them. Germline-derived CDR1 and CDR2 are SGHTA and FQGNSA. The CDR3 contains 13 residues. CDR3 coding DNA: TGTGCCAGCAGCGTAAACGGGTATCAGCCCCAGCATTTT. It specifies CASSVNGYQPQHF.

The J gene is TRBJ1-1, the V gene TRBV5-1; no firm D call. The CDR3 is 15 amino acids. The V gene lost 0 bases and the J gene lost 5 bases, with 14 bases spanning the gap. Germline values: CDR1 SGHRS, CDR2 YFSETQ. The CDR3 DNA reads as TGCGCCAGCAGCTTGGGCGGGGTTTCTGGGACTGAAGCTTTCTTT. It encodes CASSLGGVSGTEAFF.

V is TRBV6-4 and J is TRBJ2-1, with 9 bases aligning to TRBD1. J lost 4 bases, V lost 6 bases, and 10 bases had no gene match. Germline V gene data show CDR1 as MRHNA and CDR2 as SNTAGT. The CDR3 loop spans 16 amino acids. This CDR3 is CASRYYRGQVYNEQFF. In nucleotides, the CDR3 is TGTGCCAGCAGGTATTACAGGGGGCAGGTATACAATGAGCAGTTCTTC.

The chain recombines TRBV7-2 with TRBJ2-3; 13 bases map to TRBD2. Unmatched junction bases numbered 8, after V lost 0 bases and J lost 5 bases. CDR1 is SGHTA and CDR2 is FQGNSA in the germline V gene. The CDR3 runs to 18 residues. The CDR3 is CASSLATGRLAGGDTQYF. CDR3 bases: TGTGCCAGCAGCTTAGCAACCGGTCGACTAGCGGGGGGAGATACGCAGTATTTT.

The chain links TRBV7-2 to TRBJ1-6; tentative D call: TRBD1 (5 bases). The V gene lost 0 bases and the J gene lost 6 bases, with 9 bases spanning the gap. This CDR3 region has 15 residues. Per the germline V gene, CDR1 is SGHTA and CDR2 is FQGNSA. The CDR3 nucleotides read TGTGCCAGCAGCTTAGCGAGAGACAGTAATTCACCCCTCCACTTT. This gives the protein CASSLARDSNSPLHF.

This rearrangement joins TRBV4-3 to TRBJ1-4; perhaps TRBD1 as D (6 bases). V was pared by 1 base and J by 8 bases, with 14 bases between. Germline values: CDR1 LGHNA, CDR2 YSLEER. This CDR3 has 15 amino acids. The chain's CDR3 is CASSQGLGGGEKLFF. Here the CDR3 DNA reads TGCGCCAGCAGCCAAGGGTTGGGAGGGGGGGAAAAACTGTTTTTT.

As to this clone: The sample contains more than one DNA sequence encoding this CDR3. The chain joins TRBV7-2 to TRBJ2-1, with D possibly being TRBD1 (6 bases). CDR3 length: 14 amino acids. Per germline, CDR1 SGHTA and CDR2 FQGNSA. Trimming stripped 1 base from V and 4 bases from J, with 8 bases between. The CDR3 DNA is TGTGCCAGCAGCTTAGGTACAGGGTACAATGAGCAGTTCTTC. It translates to CASSLGTGYNEQFF.

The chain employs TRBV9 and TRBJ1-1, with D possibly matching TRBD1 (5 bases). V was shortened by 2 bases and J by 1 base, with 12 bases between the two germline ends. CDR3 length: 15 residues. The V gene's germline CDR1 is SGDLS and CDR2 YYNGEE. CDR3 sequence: CASSVSSGGNTEAFF. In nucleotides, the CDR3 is TGTGCCAGCAGCGTCTCCTCCGGGGGGAACACTGAAGCTTTCTTT. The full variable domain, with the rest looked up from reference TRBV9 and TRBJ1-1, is DSGVTQTPKHLITATGQRVTLRCSPRSGDLSVYWYQQSLDQGLQFLIQYYNGEERAKGNILERFSAQQFPDLHSELNLSSLELGDSALYFCASSVSSGGNTEAFFGQGTRLTVV.

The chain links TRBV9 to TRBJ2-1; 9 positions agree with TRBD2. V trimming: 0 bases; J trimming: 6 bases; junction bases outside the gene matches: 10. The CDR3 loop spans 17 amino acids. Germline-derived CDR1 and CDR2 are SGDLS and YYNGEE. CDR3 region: CASSVGPSGLAINEQFF. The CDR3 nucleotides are TGTGCCAGCAGCGTAGGGCCCTCGGGACTAGCAATCAATGAGCAGTTCTTC.

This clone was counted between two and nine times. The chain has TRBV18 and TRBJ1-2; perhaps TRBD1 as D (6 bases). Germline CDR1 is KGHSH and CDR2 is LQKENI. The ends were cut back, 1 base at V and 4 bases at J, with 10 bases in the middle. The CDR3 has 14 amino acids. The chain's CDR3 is CASSPLRDTYGYTF. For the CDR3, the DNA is TGTGCCAGCTCACCACTTAGGGACACCTATGGCTACACCTTC.

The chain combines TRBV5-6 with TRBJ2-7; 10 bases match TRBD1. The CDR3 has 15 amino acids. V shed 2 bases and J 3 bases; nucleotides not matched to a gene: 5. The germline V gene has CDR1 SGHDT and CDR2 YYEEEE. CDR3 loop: CASSFMGQGFYEQYF. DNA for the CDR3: TGTGCCAGCAGCTTTATGGGACAGGGGTTCTACGAGCAGTACTTC.

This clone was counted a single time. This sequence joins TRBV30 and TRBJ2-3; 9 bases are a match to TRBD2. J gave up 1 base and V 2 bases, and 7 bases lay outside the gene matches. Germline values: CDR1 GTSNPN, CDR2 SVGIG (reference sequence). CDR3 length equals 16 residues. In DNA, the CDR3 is TGTGCCTGGAGTAGGCTAGCGGGATCCGGCACAGATACGCAGTATTTT. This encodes CAWSRLAGSGTDTQYF.

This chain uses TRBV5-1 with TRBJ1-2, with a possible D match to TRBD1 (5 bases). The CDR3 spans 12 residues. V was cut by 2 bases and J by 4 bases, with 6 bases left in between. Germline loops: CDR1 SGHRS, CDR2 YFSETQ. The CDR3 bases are TGCGCCAGCAGCTTAGACAGCTATGGCTACACCTTC. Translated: CASSLDSYGYTF.

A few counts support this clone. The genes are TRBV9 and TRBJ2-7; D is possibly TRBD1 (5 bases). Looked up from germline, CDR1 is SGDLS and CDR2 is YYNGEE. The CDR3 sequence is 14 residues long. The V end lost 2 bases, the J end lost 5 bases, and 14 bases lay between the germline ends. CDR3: CASSVAGFRDEQYF. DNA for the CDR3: TGTGCCAGCAGCGTGGCAGGGTTTAGGGACGAGCAGTACTTC.

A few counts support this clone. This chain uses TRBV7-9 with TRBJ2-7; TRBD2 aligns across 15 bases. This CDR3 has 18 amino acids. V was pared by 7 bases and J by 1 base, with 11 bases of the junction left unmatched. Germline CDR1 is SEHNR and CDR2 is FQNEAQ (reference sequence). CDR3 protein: CASTSTGTSGRRSYEQYF. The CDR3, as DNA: TGTGCCAGCACTTCAACCGGGACTAGCGGGAGGCGTTCCTACGAGCAGTACTTC.

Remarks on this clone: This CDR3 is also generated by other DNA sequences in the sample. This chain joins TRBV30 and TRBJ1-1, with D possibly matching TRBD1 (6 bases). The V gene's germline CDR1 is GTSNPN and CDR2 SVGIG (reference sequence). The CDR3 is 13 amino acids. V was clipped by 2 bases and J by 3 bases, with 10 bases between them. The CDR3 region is CAWSPTGYTEAFF. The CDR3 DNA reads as TGTGCCTGGAGTCCAACAGGGTACACTGAAGCTTTCTTT. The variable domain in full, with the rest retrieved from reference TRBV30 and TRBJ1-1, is SQTIHQWPATLVQPVGSPLSLECTVEGTSNPNLYWYRQAAGRGLQLLFYSVGIGQISSEVPQNLSASRPQDRQFILSSKKLLLSDSGFYLCAWSPTGYTEAFFGQGTRLTVV.